The sequence of this T cell receptor beta chain was determined in a study of blood T cell repertoires in COVID-19. Overall study: Donors in the United States, Italy and Spain gave samples during acute or convalescent COVID-19. PBMCs, B-cell-depleted T cells, or T cells were the source of the cDNA or gDNA that made up the material.

Participant age was about 18 to 89 years, and participants resided in 20 to 30 US areas. This clone was counted a few times. In the authors' workflow: Estimation of nucleated cell counts was performed using reference gene primer amplification. Sequencing was performed with immunoSEQ multiplex PCR; in TCRdb, only in-frame clones are kept and a portion is missing. Clone size and the V and J calls come from that table; the DNA yielded D and trimming. The sample holds around 180,000 clones, roughly 88% seen once. The germline CDR1 and CDR2 sequences are SQVTM and ANQGSEA. CDR3 length: 13 residues. The trim removed 6 bases at V and 9 bases at J, leaving 10 bases unmatched.

The sequence was obtained from a woman aged 25 to 39 who had recovered from COVID-19. The sample comprised PBMCs or T cells enriched from blood (not recorded which). V gene TRBV29-1 combines with J gene TRBJ2-1; 8 nucleotides line up with TRBD2. CDR3 sequence reads: CSVWTSFVGEQFF. The CDR3 nucleotides are TGCAGCGTCTGGACTAGCTTCGTGGGTGAGCAGTTCTTC.